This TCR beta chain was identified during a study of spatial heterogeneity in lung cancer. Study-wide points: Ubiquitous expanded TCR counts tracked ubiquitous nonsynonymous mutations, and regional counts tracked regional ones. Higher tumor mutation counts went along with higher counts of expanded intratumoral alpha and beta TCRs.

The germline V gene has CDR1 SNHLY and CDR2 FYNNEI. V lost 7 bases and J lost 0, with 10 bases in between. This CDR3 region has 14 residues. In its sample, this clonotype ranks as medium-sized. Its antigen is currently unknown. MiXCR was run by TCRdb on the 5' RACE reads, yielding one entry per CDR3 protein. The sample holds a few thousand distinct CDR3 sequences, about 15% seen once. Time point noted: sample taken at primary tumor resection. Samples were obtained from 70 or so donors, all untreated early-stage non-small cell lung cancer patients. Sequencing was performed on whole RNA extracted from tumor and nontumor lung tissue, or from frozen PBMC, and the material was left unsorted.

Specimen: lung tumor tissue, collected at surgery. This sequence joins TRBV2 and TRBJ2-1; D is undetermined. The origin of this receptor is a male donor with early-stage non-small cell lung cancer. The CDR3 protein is CASTRTGSYNEQFF. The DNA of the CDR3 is TGTGCCAGCACCCGGACCGGCTCCTACAATGAGCAGTTCTTC.